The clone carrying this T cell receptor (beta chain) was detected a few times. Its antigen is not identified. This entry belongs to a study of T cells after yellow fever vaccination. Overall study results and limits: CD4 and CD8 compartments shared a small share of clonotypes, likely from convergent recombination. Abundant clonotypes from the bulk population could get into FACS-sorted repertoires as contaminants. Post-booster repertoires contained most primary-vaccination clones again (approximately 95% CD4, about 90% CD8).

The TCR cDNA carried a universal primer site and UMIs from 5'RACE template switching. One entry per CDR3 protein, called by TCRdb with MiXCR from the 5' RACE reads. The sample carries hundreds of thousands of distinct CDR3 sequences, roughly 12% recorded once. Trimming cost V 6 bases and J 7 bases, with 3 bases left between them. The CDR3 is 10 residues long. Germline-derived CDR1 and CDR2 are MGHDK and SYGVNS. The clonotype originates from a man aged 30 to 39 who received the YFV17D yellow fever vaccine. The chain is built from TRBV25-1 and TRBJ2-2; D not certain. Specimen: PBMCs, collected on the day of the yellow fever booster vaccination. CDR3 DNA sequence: TGTGCCAGCAGCATCGGGGAGCTGTTTTTT. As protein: CASSIGELFF.